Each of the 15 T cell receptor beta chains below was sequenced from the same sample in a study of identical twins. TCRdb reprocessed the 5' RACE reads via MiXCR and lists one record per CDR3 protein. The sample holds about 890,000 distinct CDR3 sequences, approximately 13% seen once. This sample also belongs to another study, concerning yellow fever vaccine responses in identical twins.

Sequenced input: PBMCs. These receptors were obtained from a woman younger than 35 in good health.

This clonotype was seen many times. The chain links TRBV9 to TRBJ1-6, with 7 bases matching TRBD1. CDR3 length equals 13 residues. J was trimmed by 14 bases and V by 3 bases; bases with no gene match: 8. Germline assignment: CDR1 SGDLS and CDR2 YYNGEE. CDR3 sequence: CASSAGIGTALHF. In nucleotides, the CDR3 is TGTGCCAGCAGCGCGGGGATAGGGACAGCCCTCCACTTT.

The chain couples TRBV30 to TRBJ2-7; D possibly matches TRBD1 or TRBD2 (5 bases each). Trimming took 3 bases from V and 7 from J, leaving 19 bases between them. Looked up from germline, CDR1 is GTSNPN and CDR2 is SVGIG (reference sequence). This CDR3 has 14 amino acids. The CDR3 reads CAWRKNMGDCEQYV. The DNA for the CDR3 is TGTGCCTGGAGGAAGAACATGGGGGATTGTGAGCAGTACGTC.

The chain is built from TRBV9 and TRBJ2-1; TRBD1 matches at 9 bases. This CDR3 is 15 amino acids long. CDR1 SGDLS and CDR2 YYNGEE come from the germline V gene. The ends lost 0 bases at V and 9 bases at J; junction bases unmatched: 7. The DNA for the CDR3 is TGTGCCAGCAGCGTAGCAGGGACAGGGTTTGGTGAGCAGTTCTTC. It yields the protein CASSVAGTGFGEQFF.

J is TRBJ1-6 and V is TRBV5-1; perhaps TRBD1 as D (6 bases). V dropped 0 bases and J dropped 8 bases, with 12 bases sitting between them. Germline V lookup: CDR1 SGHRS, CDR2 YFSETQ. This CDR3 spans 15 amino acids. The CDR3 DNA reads TGCGCCAGCAGCTTGGCCGGGACAAGATATTCACCCCTCCACTTT. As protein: CASSLAGTRYSPLHF.

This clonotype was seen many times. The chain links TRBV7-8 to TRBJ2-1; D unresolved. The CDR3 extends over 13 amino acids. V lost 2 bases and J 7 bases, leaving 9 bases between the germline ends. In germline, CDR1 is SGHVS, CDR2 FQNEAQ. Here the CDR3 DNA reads TGTGCCAGCAGCTTAAAGGTTCGGAATGAGCAGTTCTTC. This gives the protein CASSLKVRNEQFF.

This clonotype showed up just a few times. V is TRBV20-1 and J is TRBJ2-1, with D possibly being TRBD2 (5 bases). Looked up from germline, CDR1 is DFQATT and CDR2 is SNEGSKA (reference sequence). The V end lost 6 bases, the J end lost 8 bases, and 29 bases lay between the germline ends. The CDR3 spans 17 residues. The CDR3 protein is CSASANLLEEVFDEQFF. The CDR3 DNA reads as TGCAGTGCCAGCGCAAACCTCCTAGAGGAGGTGTTCGATGAGCAGTTCTTC.

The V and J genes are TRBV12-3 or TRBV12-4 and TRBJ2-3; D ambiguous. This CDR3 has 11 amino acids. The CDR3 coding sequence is TGTGTCGTCTGGGTTTCAGATACGCAGTATTTT. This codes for CVVWVSDTQYF.

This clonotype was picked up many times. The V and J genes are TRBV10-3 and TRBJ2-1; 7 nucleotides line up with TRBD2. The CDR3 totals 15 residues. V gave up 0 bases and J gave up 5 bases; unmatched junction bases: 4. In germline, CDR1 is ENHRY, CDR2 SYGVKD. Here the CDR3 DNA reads TGTGCCATCAGTGAGTCGGCGGGAGATCACAATGAGCAGTTCTTC. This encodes CAISESAGDHNEQFF.

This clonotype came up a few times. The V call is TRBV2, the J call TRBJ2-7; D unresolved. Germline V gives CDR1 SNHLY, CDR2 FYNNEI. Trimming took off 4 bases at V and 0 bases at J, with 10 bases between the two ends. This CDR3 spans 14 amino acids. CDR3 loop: CASSVTESSYEQYV. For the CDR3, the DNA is TGTGCCAGCAGTGTCACGGAGAGCTCCTACGAGCAGTACGTC.

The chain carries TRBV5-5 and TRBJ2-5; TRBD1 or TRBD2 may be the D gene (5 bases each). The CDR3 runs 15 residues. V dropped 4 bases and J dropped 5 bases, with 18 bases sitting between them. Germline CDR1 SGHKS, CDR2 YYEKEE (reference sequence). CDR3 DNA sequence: TGTGCCAGCAGCCCGGAAGGGGTGGACTGGGAGACCCAGTACTTC. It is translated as CASSPEGVDWETQYF.

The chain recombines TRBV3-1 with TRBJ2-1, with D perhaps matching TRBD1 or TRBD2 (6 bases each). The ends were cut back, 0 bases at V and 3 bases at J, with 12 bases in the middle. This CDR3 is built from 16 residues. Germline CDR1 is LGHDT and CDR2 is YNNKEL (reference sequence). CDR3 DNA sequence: TGTGCCAGCAGCCAAGATTTAGGGGGGAACTACAATGAGCAGTTCTTC. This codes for CASSQDLGGNYNEQFF.

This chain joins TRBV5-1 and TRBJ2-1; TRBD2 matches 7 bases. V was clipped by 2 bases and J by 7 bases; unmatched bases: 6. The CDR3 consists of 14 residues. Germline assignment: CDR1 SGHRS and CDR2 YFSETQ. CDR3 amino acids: CASSFGTITNEQFF. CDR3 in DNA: TGCGCCAGCAGCTTTGGGACTATAACAAATGAGCAGTTCTTC.

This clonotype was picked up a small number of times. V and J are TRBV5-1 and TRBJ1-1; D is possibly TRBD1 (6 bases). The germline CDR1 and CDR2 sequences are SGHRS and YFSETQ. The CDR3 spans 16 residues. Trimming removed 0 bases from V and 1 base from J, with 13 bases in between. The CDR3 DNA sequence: TGCGCCAGCAGCTTGGCACTGTTAGGGGGGAACACTGAAGCTTTCTTT. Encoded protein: CASSLALLGGNTEAFF. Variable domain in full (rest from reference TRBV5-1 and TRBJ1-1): KAGVTQTPRYLIKTRGQQVTLSCSPISGHRSVSWYQQTPGQGLQFLFEYFSETQRNKGNFPGRFSGRQFSNSRSEMNVSTLELGDSALYLCASSLALLGGNTEAFFGQGTRLTVV.

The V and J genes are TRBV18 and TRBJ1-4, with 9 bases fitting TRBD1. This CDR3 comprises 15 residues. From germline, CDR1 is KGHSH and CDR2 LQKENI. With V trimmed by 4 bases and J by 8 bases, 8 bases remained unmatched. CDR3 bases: TGTGCCAGCTCACTCACCTCGACAGGGGGAGAAAAACTGTTTTTT. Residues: CASSLTSTGGEKLFF.

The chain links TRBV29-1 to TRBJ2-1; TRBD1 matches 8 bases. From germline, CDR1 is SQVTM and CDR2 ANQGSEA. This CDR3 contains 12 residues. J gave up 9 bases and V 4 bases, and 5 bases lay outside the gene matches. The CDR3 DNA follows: TGCAGCGTTGGTGGACAGGGCATTGAGCAGTTCTTC. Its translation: CSVGGQGIEQFF.